A selection of T cell receptor beta chains follows, all from one sample in a study of cytomegalovirus exposure and HLA in healthy donors. Sequencing was performed with immunoSEQ multiplex PCR; in TCRdb, only in-frame clones are kept and a portion is missing. The sample lists roughly 100,000 clones, about 88% occurring once. Sample: PBMCs. These receptor sequences come from a woman between 18 and 29 years old in good health and CMV-seropositive. Each CDR3 is given with its conserved first and last residue. Each record gives: CDR3 length, clone size, D gene, J gene, V gene, CDR3 DNA, CDR3 protein. The D gene is left open where the match is weak. Size is omitted from some rows. Given values are once, few, many or a class for expanded clones.

CDR3 length: 15
clone size: NA
D gene: TRBD1
J gene: TRBJ1-1
V gene: TRBV28
CDR3 DNA: TGTGCCAGCAGTTTGACGACAGGGTTGGCCACTGAAGCTTTCTTT
CDR3 protein: CASSLTTGLATEAFF

CDR3 length: 15
clone size: NA
D gene: TRBD2
J gene: TRBJ2-3
V gene: TRBV6-6
CDR3 DNA: TGTGCCAGCAGTACCCCACAGACTAGCGGTGATACGCAGTATTTT
CDR3 protein: CASSTPQTSGDTQYF

CDR3 length: 14
clone size: NA
D gene: NA
J gene: TRBJ1-5
V gene: TRBV7-8
CDR3 DNA: TGTGCCAGCAGCGAGAACAGGTCCAATCAGCCCCAGCATTTT
CDR3 protein: CASSENRSNQPQHF

CDR3 length: 16
clone size: NA
D gene: TRBD1
J gene: TRBJ1-2
V gene: TRBV6-5
CDR3 DNA: TGTGCCAGCAGTTATTGGGACAGGGTAACGCTCGGAGGCTACACCTTC
CDR3 protein: CASSYWDRVTLGGYTF

CDR3 length: 14
clone size: NA
D gene: NA
J gene: TRBJ1-3
V gene: TRBV19
CDR3 DNA: TGTGCCAGTAGTTTGGGGGGATCTGGAAACACCATATATTTT
CDR3 protein: CASSLGGSGNTIYF

CDR3 length: 12
clone size: NA
D gene: NA
J gene: TRBJ1-2
V gene: TRBV21-1
CDR3 DNA: TGTGCCAGCAGCAAGGGAGCGGATGGCTACACCTTC
CDR3 protein: CASSKGADGYTF

CDR3 length: 14
clone size: NA
D gene: TRBD1
J gene: TRBJ2-2
V gene: TRBV19
CDR3 DNA: TGTGCCAGTAGTCTCGGACAGGGGTCCGGGGAGCTGTTTTTT
CDR3 protein: CASSLGQGSGELFF

CDR3 length: 13
clone size: once
D gene: TRBD2
J gene: TRBJ2-7
V gene: TRBV10-3
CDR3 DNA: TGTGCCGCAACTGGGGGGGGGAACTACGAGCAGTACTTC
CDR3 protein: CAATGGGNYEQYF

CDR3 length: 13
clone size: NA
D gene: NA
J gene: TRBJ2-5
V gene: TRBV10-3
CDR3 DNA: TGTGCCATCAGTGAGGGAGACTTAGAGACCCAGTACTTC
CDR3 protein: CAISEGDLETQYF

CDR3 length: 13
clone size: NA
D gene: NA
J gene: TRBJ2-5
V gene: TRBV18
CDR3 DNA: TGTGCCAGCTCAACTCGGACAGAAGAGACCCAGTACTTC
CDR3 protein: CASSTRTEETQYF

CDR3 length: 15
clone size: once
D gene: TRBD2
J gene: TRBJ2-1
V gene: TRBV6-1
CDR3 DNA: TGTGCCAGCTGGAGGCGGGGGGGCTTCTACAATGAGCAGTTCTTC
CDR3 protein: CASWRRGGFYNEQFF

CDR3 length: 14
clone size: NA
D gene: NA
J gene: TRBJ1-2
V gene: TRBV18
CDR3 DNA: TGTGCCAGCTCACACGATGTTACGGGAGCCGGCTACACCTTC
CDR3 protein: CASSHDVTGAGYTF

CDR3 length: 16
clone size: NA
D gene: NA
J gene: TRBJ2-7
V gene: TRBV19
CDR3 DNA: TGTGCCAGTAGTATTTTATTCTCCTCACAGGGTTACGAGCAGTACTTC
CDR3 protein: CASSILFSSQGYEQYF

CDR3 length: 17
clone size: NA
D gene: TRBD1
J gene: TRBJ1-2
V gene: TRBV28
CDR3 DNA: TGTGCCAGCAGTTTTCCTTTAGGACAGGGAAAGAACTATGGCTACACCTTC
CDR3 protein: CASSFPLGQGKNYGYTF

CDR3 length: 14
clone size: NA
D gene: NA
J gene: TRBJ1-5
V gene: TRBV19
CDR3 DNA: TGTGCCAGTAGTACGGCAGGGCCCAATCAGCCCCAGCATTTT
CDR3 protein: CASSTAGPNQPQHF

CDR3 length: 15
clone size: NA
D gene: NA
J gene: TRBJ1-2
V gene: TRBV4-1
CDR3 DNA: TGCGCCAGCAGCCAAGATTTAGTGACAGCGGGTGGCTACACCTTC
CDR3 protein: CASSQDLVTAGGYTF

CDR3 length: 14
clone size: NA
D gene: TRBD1
J gene: TRBJ1-1
V gene: TRBV15
CDR3 DNA: TGTGCCACCAGCTGGCGGGACAGGGGCACTGAAGCTTTCTTT
CDR3 protein: CATSWRDRGTEAFF

CDR3 length: 18
clone size: NA
D gene: NA
J gene: TRBJ1-4
V gene: TRBV4-1
CDR3 DNA: TGCGCCAGCAGCCAAGGCCCGCTAGCAAGATCAACTAATGAAAAACTGTTTTTT
CDR3 protein: CASSQGPLARSTNEKLFF

CDR3 length: 14
clone size: NA
D gene: NA
J gene: TRBJ2-3
V gene: TRBV5-1
CDR3 DNA: TGCGCCAGCAGCTTACGGACTAGCACAGATACGCAGTATTTT
CDR3 protein: CASSLRTSTDTQYF

CDR3 length: 14
clone size: NA
D gene: NA
J gene: TRBJ1-2
V gene: TRBV2
CDR3 DNA: TGTGCCAGCCTGTGGGACACTCCATGGAGTGGCTACACCTTC
CDR3 protein: CASLWDTPWSGYTF

CDR3 length: 12
clone size: NA
D gene: NA
J gene: TRBJ1-2
V gene: TRBV4-3
CDR3 DNA: TGCGCCAGCAGCTCTACAAACAGGGGCTACACCTTC
CDR3 protein: CASSSTNRGYTF

CDR3 length: 13
clone size: NA
D gene: NA
J gene: TRBJ1-1
V gene: TRBV25-1
CDR3 DNA: TGTGCCAGCAGTTCCCGGCGGGACACTGAAGCTTTCTTT
CDR3 protein: CASSSRRDTEAFF

CDR3 length: 14
clone size: NA
D gene: NA
J gene: TRBJ1-2
V gene: TRBV4-3
CDR3 DNA: TGCGCCAGCAGCCTAGCGACAGGAGATTATGGCTACACCTTC
CDR3 protein: CASSLATGDYGYTF

CDR3 length: 13
clone size: NA
D gene: NA
J gene: TRBJ1-1
V gene: TRBV6-6
CDR3 DNA: TGTGCCAGCAGTTCCGCGGAAAACACTGAAGCTTTCTTT
CDR3 protein: CASSSAENTEAFF

CDR3 length: 14
clone size: NA
D gene: TRBD1
J gene: TRBJ1-6
V gene: TRBV5-1
CDR3 DNA: TGCGCCAGCAGCTTGGGGGACAGCAATTCACCCCTCCACTTT
CDR3 protein: CASSLGDSNSPLHF

CDR3 length: 17
clone size: NA
D gene: TRBD1
J gene: TRBJ1-2
V gene: TRBV5-1
CDR3 DNA: TGCGCCAGCAGCTCAGGGACAGGGTTACGACAGGGCTATGGCTACACCTTC
CDR3 protein: CASSSGTGLRQGYGYTF

CDR3 length: 15
clone size: NA
D gene: NA
J gene: TRBJ1-2
V gene: TRBV4-1
CDR3 DNA: TGCGCCAGCAGCCAAGAAACAGGCTTGAAGAGTGGCTACACCTTC
CDR3 protein: CASSQETGLKSGYTF

CDR3 length: 19
clone size: once
D gene: TRBD2
J gene: TRBJ2-3
V gene: TRBV15
CDR3 DNA: TGTGCCACCAGCAGGCTTACTGAGGGGTATAGCGGGGGAGGGTATACGCAGTATTTT
CDR3 protein: CATSRLTEGYSGGGYTQYF

CDR3 length: 14
clone size: NA
D gene: NA
J gene: TRBJ1-2
V gene: TRBV27
CDR3 DNA: TGTGCCAGCAGTCCCTCAGGCAGGTGGTATGGCTACACCTTC
CDR3 protein: CASSPSGRWYGYTF

CDR3 length: 13
clone size: NA
D gene: NA
J gene: TRBJ1-2
V gene: TRBV28
CDR3 DNA: TGTGCCAGCAGTTTGAGGGCGGGACTTGGCTACACCTTC
CDR3 protein: CASSLRAGLGYTF

CDR3 length: 13
clone size: NA
D gene: NA
J gene: TRBJ2-3
V gene: TRBV19
CDR3 DNA: TGTGCCAGTAGTACGGGACAAACAGATACGCAGTATTTT
CDR3 protein: CASSTGQTDTQYF

CDR3 length: 14
clone size: NA
D gene: TRBD1
J gene: TRBJ1-5
V gene: TRBV6-1
CDR3 DNA: TGTGCCAGCAGTGAAGGCCAGGGGGGTCAGCCCCAGCATTTT
CDR3 protein: CASSEGQGGQPQHF

CDR3 length: 13
clone size: once
D gene: TRBD2
J gene: TRBJ2-5
V gene: TRBV6-1
CDR3 DNA: TGTGCCAGCAGGCTAGCGGCAAAAGAGACCCAGTACTTC
CDR3 protein: CASRLAAKETQYF

CDR3 length: 15
clone size: NA
D gene: NA
J gene: TRBJ1-2
V gene: TRBV14
CDR3 DNA: TGTGCCAGCAGCCAAGATGTTTGGGACACCTATGGCTACACCTTC
CDR3 protein: CASSQDVWDTYGYTF

CDR3 length: 14
clone size: NA
D gene: NA
J gene: TRBJ2-1
V gene: TRBV18
CDR3 DNA: TGTGCCAGCTCACCACAGGGGGCCTACAATGAGCAGTTCTTC
CDR3 protein: CASSPQGAYNEQFF

CDR3 length: 16
clone size: NA
D gene: TRBD1
J gene: TRBJ2-5
V gene: TRBV9
CDR3 DNA: TGTGCCAGCAGCTGGGGGACAGGGGGCTTGAAAGAGACCCAGTACTTC
CDR3 protein: CASSWGTGGLKETQYF

CDR3 length: 16
clone size: NA
D gene: NA
J gene: TRBJ1-1
V gene: TRBV6-5
CDR3 DNA: TGTGCCAGCAGTTACTCCAGGGCCCCGATGAACACTGAAGCTTTCTTT
CDR3 protein: CASSYSRAPMNTEAFF

CDR3 length: 13
clone size: NA
D gene: NA
J gene: TRBJ1-2
V gene: TRBV6-5
CDR3 DNA: TGTGCCAGCAGACCAGGGTTTGCCTATGGCTACACCTTC
CDR3 protein: CASRPGFAYGYTF

CDR3 length: 14
clone size: NA
D gene: TRBD1
J gene: TRBJ1-5
V gene: TRBV9
CDR3 DNA: TGTGCCAGCAGCGTAGGCAGGGGGTCTCAGCCCCAGCATTTT
CDR3 protein: CASSVGRGSQPQHF

CDR3 length: 15
clone size: NA
D gene: NA
J gene: TRBJ2-7
V gene: TRBV13
CDR3 DNA: TGTGCCAGCACTCCCCGGGGACACAATACCTACGAGCAGTACTTC
CDR3 protein: CASTPRGHNTYEQYF

CDR3 length: 15
clone size: few
D gene: NA
J gene: TRBJ2-2
V gene: TRBV15
CDR3 DNA: TGTGCCACCAGCAGACAGGGTGAGAACACCGGGGAGCTGTTTTTT
CDR3 protein: CATSRQGENTGELFF

CDR3 length: 18
clone size: NA
D gene: TRBD2
J gene: TRBJ2-1
V gene: TRBV2
CDR3 DNA: TGTGCCAGCAGTGCTGGGACTAGCGGGGTTGGGTCCTACAATGAGCAGTTCTTC
CDR3 protein: CASSAGTSGVGSYNEQFF

CDR3 length: 14
clone size: NA
D gene: NA
J gene: TRBJ1-5
V gene: TRBV28
CDR3 DNA: TGTGCCAGCAGTCTAAGGACAGAGGATCAGCCCCAGCATTTT
CDR3 protein: CASSLRTEDQPQHF

CDR3 length: 13
clone size: NA
D gene: NA
J gene: TRBJ1-2
V gene: TRBV4-1
CDR3 DNA: TGTGCCGTAAGAAGTACCGGGGTCTATGGCTACACCTTC
CDR3 protein: CAVRSTGVYGYTF

CDR3 length: 14
clone size: NA
D gene: NA
J gene: TRBJ1-2
V gene: TRBV10-3
CDR3 DNA: TGTGCCATCAGCGGGACATCGGGGGGCTATGGCTACACCTTC
CDR3 protein: CAISGTSGGYGYTF

CDR3 length: 15
clone size: NA
D gene: NA
J gene: TRBJ1-2
V gene: TRBV27
CDR3 DNA: TGTGCCAGCAGTTCAAACAGGTTCGTTGACTATGGCTACACCTTC
CDR3 protein: CASSSNRFVDYGYTF

CDR3 length: 11
clone size: once
D gene: TRBD1
J gene: TRBJ2-7
V gene: TRBV20-1
CDR3 DNA: TGCAGTGCCCGGACAGGGACCGAGCAGTACTTC
CDR3 protein: CSARTGTEQYF

CDR3 length: 16
clone size: NA
D gene: NA
J gene: TRBJ2-1
V gene: TRBV28
CDR3 DNA: TGTGCCAGCAGTACAATTCGACACCAACCCTACAATGAGCAGTTCTTC
CDR3 protein: CASSTIRHQPYNEQFF

CDR3 length: 15
clone size: NA
D gene: TRBD1
J gene: TRBJ1-5
V gene: TRBV4-3
CDR3 DNA: TGCGCCAGCAGCCCTCGAGACAGGGAAGGCCAGCCCCAGCATTTT
CDR3 protein: CASSPRDREGQPQHF

CDR3 length: 13
clone size: NA
D gene: NA
J gene: TRBJ2-7
V gene: TRBV29-1
CDR3 DNA: TGCAGCGTTGATACCTCGGCAGGGCGGGAGCAGTACTTC
CDR3 protein: CSVDTSAGREQYF

CDR3 length: 13
clone size: NA
D gene: NA
J gene: TRBJ2-1
V gene: TRBV7-8
CDR3 DNA: TGTGCCAGCAGCCGAGAAGCGAGCAATGAGCAGTTCTTC
CDR3 protein: CASSREASNEQFF

CDR3 length: 12
clone size: NA
D gene: NA
J gene: TRBJ1-2
V gene: TRBV19
CDR3 DNA: TGTGCCAGCAGCCCTCATGGCAGGGGCTACACCTTC
CDR3 protein: CASSPHGRGYTF

CDR3 length: 14
clone size: NA
D gene: NA
J gene: TRBJ1-2
V gene: TRBV6-4
CDR3 DNA: TGTGCCAGCAGTGACTCACAGGGCGGCTATGGCTACACCTTC
CDR3 protein: CASSDSQGGYGYTF

CDR3 length: 15
clone size: NA
D gene: TRBD2
J gene: TRBJ2-7
V gene: TRBV28
CDR3 DNA: TGTGCCAGCAGAGTAAGCGGGGGGGTCTCCTACGAGCAGTACTTC
CDR3 protein: CASRVSGGVSYEQYF

CDR3 length: 19
clone size: NA
D gene: TRBD2
J gene: TRBJ2-2
V gene: TRBV11-2
CDR3 DNA: TGTGCCAGCAGCCCTCGAGGACTAGCGGGGGGGGTGGACACCGGGGAGCTGTTTTTT
CDR3 protein: CASSPRGLAGGVDTGELFF